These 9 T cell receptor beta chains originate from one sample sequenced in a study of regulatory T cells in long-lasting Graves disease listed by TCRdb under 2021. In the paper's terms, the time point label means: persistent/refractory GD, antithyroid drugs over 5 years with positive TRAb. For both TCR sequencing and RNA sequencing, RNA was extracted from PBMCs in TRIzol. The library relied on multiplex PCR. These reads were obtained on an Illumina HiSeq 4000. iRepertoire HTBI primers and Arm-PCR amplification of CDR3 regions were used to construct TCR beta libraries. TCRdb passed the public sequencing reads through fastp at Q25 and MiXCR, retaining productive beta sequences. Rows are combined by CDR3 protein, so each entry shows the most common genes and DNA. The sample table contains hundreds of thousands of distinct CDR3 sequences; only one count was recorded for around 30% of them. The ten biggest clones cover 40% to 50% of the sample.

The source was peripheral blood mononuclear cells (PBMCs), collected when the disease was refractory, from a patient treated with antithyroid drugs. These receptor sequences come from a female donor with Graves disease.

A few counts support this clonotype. Here the CDR3 DNA reads TGTGCCTGGAGTGTGGGACTAGCGTCTCCCGAGCAGTACTTC. Translation: CAWSVGLASPEQYF. V usage is TRBV30 and J usage is TRBJ2-7; TRBD2 matches 10 bases. The germline CDR1 and CDR2 sequences are GTSNPN and SVGIG (reference sequence). V shed 0 bases, J shed 6 bases, and the junction held 5 bases outside the gene matches. This CDR3 is 14 amino acids long.

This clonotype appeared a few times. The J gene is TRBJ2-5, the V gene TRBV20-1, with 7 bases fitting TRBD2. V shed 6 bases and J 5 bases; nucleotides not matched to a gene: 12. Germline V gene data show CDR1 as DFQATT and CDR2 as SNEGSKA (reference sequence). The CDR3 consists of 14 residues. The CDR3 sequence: CSATSVGGRETQYF. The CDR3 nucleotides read TGCAGTGCCACCTCCGTGGGGGGGAGGGAGACCCAGTACTTC.

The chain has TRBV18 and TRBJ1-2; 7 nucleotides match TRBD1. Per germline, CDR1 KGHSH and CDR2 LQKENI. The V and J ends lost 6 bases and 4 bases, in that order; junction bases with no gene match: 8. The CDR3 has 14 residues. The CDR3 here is CASSPRTGRYGYTF. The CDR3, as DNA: TGTGCCAGCTCCCCGAGGACAGGCCGCTATGGCTACACCTTC.

The CDR3 is CSASGGRGPQPQHF. CDR3 coding DNA: TGCAGTGCTAGCGGAGGGAGGGGACCTCAGCCCCAGCATTTT. The chain employs TRBV20-1 and TRBJ1-5; D perhaps matches TRBD1 (5 bases). The ends were cut back, 3 bases at V and 6 bases at J, with 15 bases in the middle. Per germline, CDR1 DFQATT and CDR2 SNEGSKA (reference sequence). The CDR3 covers 14 residues.

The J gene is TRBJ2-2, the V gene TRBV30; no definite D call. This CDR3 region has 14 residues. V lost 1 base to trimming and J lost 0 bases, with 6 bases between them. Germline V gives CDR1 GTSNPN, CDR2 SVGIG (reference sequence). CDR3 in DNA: TGTGCCTGGAGTGACAGATCGAACACCGGGGAGCTGTTTTTT. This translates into CAWSDRSNTGELFF.

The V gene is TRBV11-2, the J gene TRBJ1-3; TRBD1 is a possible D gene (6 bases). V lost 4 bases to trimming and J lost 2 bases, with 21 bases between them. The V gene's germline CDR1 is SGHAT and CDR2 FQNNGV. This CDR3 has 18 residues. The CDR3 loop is CASSSRGRGSVTGNTIYF. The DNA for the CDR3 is TGTGCCAGCAGCTCGAGGGGAAGGGGGTCGGTGACTGGAAACACCATATATTTT.

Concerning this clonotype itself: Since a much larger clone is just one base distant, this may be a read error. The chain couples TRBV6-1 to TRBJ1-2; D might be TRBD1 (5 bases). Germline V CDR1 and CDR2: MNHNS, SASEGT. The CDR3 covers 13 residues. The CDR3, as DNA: TGTGCCAGCATCGGGACTGCGCGTCATGGCTACGCCTTC. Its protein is CASIGTARHGYAF.

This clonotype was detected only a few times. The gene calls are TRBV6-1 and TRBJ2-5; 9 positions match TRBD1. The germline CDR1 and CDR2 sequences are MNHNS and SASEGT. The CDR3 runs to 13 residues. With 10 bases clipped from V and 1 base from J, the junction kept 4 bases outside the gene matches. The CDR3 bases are TGTGCCACCCGACAGGGGGGCCAAGAGACCCAGTACTTC. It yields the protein CATRQGGQETQYF.

For the CDR3, the DNA is TGTGCCAGCAGCGCGGACAGCGACTATGGCTACACCTTC. Protein: CASSADSDYGYTF. The rearrangement links TRBV7-9 to TRBJ1-2; possible D gene TRBD1, 6 bases. There are 13 residues in the CDR3. Germline V gene sequence: CDR1 SEHNR, CDR2 FQNEAQ (reference sequence). Trimming removed 5 bases from V and 3 bases from J, with 10 bases in between.